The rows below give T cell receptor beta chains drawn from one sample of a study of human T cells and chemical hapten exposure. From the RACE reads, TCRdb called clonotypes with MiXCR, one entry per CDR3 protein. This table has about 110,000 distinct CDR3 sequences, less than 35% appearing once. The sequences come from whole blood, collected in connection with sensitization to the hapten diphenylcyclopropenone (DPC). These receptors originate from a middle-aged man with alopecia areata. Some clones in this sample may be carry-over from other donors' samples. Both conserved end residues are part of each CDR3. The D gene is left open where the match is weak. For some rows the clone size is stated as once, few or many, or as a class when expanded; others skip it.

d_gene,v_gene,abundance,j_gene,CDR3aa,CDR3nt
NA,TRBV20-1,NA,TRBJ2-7,CSARDWHEQYF,TGCAGTGCTAGAGATTGGCACGAGCAGTACTTC
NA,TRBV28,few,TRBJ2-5,CASSTPQETQYF,TGTGCCAGCAGTACCCCCCAAGAGACCCAGTACTTC
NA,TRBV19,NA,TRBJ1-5,CASSTHRGNQPQHF,TGTGCCAGTAGTACTCACAGGGGCAATCAGCCCCAGCATTTT
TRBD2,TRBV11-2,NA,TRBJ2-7,CASSSPPASGGGQYF,TGTGCCAGCAGCTCGCCACCCGCTAGCGGGGGGGGGCAGTACTTC
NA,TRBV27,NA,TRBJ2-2,CASSLKPNTGELFF,TGTGCCAGCAGCCTGAAACCGAACACCGGGGAGCTGTTTTTT
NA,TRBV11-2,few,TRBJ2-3,CASSSGGGQTDTQYF,TGTGCCAGCAGCTCCGGCGGTGGGCAGACAGATACGCAGTATTTT
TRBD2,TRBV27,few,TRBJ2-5,CASSPGLARKTQYF,TGTGCCAGCAGTCCCGGACTAGCGCGGAAGACCCAGTACTTC
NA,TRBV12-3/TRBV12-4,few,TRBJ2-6,CASSLGVLGANVLTF,TGTGCCAGCAGTTTAGGGGTTCTTGGGGCCAACGTCCTGACTTTC
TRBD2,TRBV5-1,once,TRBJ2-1,CASSSLAGGGLEQFF,TGCGCCAGCAGCTCACTAGCGGGAGGGGGCCTAGAGCAGTTCTTC
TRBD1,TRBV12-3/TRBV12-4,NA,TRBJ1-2,CASSYFLWTGDFNYGYTF,TGTGCCAGCAGCTATTTCCTTTGGACAGGGGACTTTAACTATGGCTACACCTTC
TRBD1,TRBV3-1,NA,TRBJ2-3,CASSQAGTGVNTQYF,TGTGCCAGCAGCCAAGCCGGGACAGGGGTAAATACGCAGTATTTT
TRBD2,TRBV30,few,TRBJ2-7,CAWRTSGAYEQYF,TGTGCCTGGCGGACTAGCGGGGCCTACGAGCAGTACTTC
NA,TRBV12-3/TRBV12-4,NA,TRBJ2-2,CASSLTITGELFF,TGTGCCAGCAGTCTGACGATCACCGGGGAGCTGTTTTTT
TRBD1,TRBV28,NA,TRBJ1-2,CASSYPQGAIHGYTF,TGTGCCAGCAGTTACCCACAGGGGGCGATTCATGGCTACACCTTC
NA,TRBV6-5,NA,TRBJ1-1,CASSSGVTGSREAFF,TGTGCCAGCAGTTCGGGTGTTACAGGGTCAAGGGAAGCTTTCTTT
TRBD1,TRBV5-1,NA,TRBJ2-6,CASSQHRGFAGANVLTF,TGCGCCAGCAGCCAACACAGGGGATTCGCTGGGGCCAACGTCCTGACTTTC
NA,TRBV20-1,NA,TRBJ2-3,CSAGRAGGTDTQYF,TGCAGTGCTGGAAGGGCAGGGGGCACAGATACGCAGTATTTT
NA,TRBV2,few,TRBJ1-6,CASGSQGRDSPLHF,TGTGCCAGCGGCTCTCAGGGGAGAGATTCACCCCTCCACTTT
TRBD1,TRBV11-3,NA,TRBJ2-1,CASSLMGQGAGEQFF,TGTGCCAGCAGCTTAATGGGACAGGGGGCTGGTGAGCAGTTCTTC
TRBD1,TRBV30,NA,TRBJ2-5,CAWSVRTGLETQYF,TGTGCCTGGAGTGTACGGACAGGATTAGAGACCCAGTACTTC